A selection of T cell receptor beta chains follows, all from one sample in a study of siplizumab effects on memory and regulatory T cells. These receptors are not linked to any known antigen. TCRdb keeps only in-frame clones here, not all; method: immunoSEQ multiplex PCR. The sample holds 9,000 to 13,000 clones, about 45% seen once. The material sequenced was CFSE-low (dividing) CD4+ T cells sorted from an allogeneic mixed lymphocyte reaction. All receptors derive from a human donor in good health; the cells came from an allogeneic mixed lymphocyte reaction. Both conserved end residues are part of each CDR3. A D gene is named only where the DNA matches it firmly. Clone sizes are given selectively: once, few, many, or a class where the clone is expanded.

V: TRBV11-3; size: NA; D: NA; J: TRBJ2-2; CDR3: CASSLNTGELFF; DNA: TGTGCCAGCAGCCTAAACACCGGGGAGCTGTTTTTT
V: TRBV5-1; size: NA; D: NA; J: TRBJ2-7; CDR3: CASSLAHPRLSYEQYF; DNA: TGCGCCAGCAGCTTGGCCCACCCAAGGCTTTCCTACGAGCAGTACTTC
V: TRBV2; size: NA; D: TRBD1; J: TRBJ2-2; CDR3: CASSGTQGATGELFF; DNA: TGTGCCAGCAGTGGTACACAGGGGGCCACCGGGGAGCTGTTTTTT
V: TRBV5-4; size: NA; D: NA; J: TRBJ1-4; CDR3: CASSLWRGEKLFF; DNA: TGTGCCAGCAGCCTTTGGAGGGGTGAAAAACTGTTTTTT
V: TRBV28; size: medium-sized; D: NA; J: TRBJ2-1; CDR3: CASSLPRRESFF; DNA: TGTGCCAGCAGTCTCCCCCGGAGGGAGTCGTTCTTC
V: TRBV20-1; size: few; D: NA; J: TRBJ2-5; CDR3: CSVSKETQYF; DNA: TGCAGTGTTTCGAAGGAGACCCAGTACTTC
V: TRBV16; size: NA; D: NA; J: TRBJ1-5; CDR3: CASSQGGQTRQPQHF; DNA: TGTGCCAGCAGCCAAGGGGGCCAGACACGTCAGCCCCAGCATTTT
V: TRBV27; size: medium-sized; D: TRBD2; J: TRBJ2-3; CDR3: CASSPSGRHTDTQYF; DNA: TGTGCCAGCAGCCCCAGCGGGAGGCACACAGATACGCAGTATTTT
V: TRBV11-2; size: NA; D: NA; J: TRBJ2-3; CDR3: CASSFWSHKEDTQYF; DNA: TGTGCCAGCAGCTTTTGGTCACACAAGGAAGATACGCAGTATTTT
V: TRBV4-2; size: few; D: TRBD2; J: TRBJ2-1; CDR3: CASSQGGRTSAYEQFF; DNA: TGTGCCAGCAGCCAAGGAGGACGGACTAGCGCCTATGAGCAGTTCTTC
V: TRBV5-6; size: few; D: TRBD2; J: TRBJ2-1; CDR3: CASSLGLAGTEQFF; DNA: TGTGCCAGCAGCTTGGGCCTAGCGGGAACTGAGCAGTTCTTC
V: TRBV19; size: few; D: TRBD2; J: TRBJ2-4; CDR3: CASSIQGLAGTLNIQYF; DNA: TGTGCCAGTAGTATTCAGGGACTAGCGGGGACCTTGAACATTCAGTACTTC
V: TRBV9; size: NA; D: NA; J: TRBJ2-3; CDR3: CASSPQSLNTQYF; DNA: TGTGCCAGCAGCCCTCAGTCCCTCAATACGCAGTATTTT
V: TRBV19; size: NA; D: TRBD1; J: TRBJ1-3; CDR3: CASSIEAWTGPGNTIYF; DNA: TGTGCCAGTAGTATAGAGGCTTGGACAGGGCCTGGAAACACCATATATTTT
V: TRBV2; size: NA; D: NA; J: TRBJ2-1; CDR3: CASSEIREQFF; DNA: TGTGCCAGCAGTGAGATCCGGGAGCAGTTCTTC
V: TRBV6-1; size: medium-sized; D: TRBD1; J: TRBJ1-2; CDR3: CASRGRQGGGYTF; DNA: TGTGCCAGCAGGGGTAGACAGGGCGGTGGCTACACCTTC
V: TRBV7-8; size: once; D: TRBD2; J: TRBJ2-1; CDR3: CASSPRDSGRIYNEQFF; DNA: TGTGCCAGCAGCCCAAGGGATAGCGGGAGAATATACAATGAGCAGTTCTTC
V: TRBV5-5; size: few; D: NA; J: TRBJ2-7; CDR3: CASSFGGFYEQYF; DNA: TGTGCCAGCAGCTTTGGGGGTTTCTACGAGCAGTACTTC
V: TRBV7-2; size: NA; D: NA; J: TRBJ2-7; CDR3: CASRGGAGPYEQYF; DNA: TGTGCCAGTCGAGGGGGAGCGGGACCCTACGAGCAGTACTTC
V: TRBV2; size: NA; D: NA; J: TRBJ2-7; CDR3: CASSDRMGTRQYF; DNA: TGTGCCAGCAGTGATCGAATGGGGACACGGCAGTACTTC
V: TRBV10-3; size: once; D: TRBD1; J: TRBJ2-7; CDR3: CAISESGVGTGVPEQYF; DNA: TGTGCCATCAGTGAGTCCGGGGTAGGGACAGGGGTCCCCGAGCAGTACTTC
V: TRBV6-5; size: NA; D: TRBD1; J: TRBJ2-4; CDR3: CASSSDRGARNIQYF; DNA: TGTGCCAGCAGTTCCGACAGGGGGGCCCGAAACATTCAGTACTTC
V: TRBV5-5; size: NA; D: NA; J: TRBJ1-2; CDR3: CASSLGAGINYGYTF; DNA: TGTGCCAGCAGCTTGGGGGCGGGGATCAACTATGGCTACACCTTC
V: TRBV5-1; size: few; D: TRBD2; J: TRBJ2-1; CDR3: CASSLPGTSIYNEQFF; DNA: TGCGCCAGCAGCTTGCCCGGGACTAGCATCTACAATGAGCAGTTCTTC
V: TRBV19; size: NA; D: NA; J: TRBJ1-1; CDR3: CASSTDALLLATEAFF; DNA: TGTGCCAGTAGTACCGATGCCCTACTACTCGCGACTGAAGCTTTCTTT
V: TRBV10-1; size: medium-sized; D: TRBD1; J: TRBJ2-2; CDR3: CASSERQGNTGELFF; DNA: TGCGCCAGCAGTGAGCGACAGGGAAACACCGGGGAGCTGTTTTTT
V: TRBV18; size: NA; D: NA; J: TRBJ1-1; CDR3: CASSPQTKTNTEAFF; DNA: TGTGCCAGCTCACCCCAGACAAAGACGAACACTGAAGCTTTCTTT
V: TRBV2; size: NA; D: TRBD1; J: TRBJ2-5; CDR3: CASRAGTGFQETQYF; DNA: TGTGCCAGCAGGGCCGGGACAGGGTTCCAAGAGACCCAGTACTTC
V: TRBV19; size: NA; D: NA; J: TRBJ1-2; CDR3: CASSSTGPYGYTF; DNA: TGTGCCAGTAGTTCGACAGGACCCTATGGCTACACCTTC
V: TRBV30; size: NA; D: NA; J: TRBJ2-1; CDR3: CAWSVRWGRNYNEQFF; DNA: TGTGCCTGGAGTGTACGGTGGGGGAGGAACTACAATGAGCAGTTCTTC
V: TRBV2; size: few; D: TRBD1; J: TRBJ2-1; CDR3: CASSAETGGYEQFF; DNA: TGTGCCAGCAGTGCGGAGACAGGGGGGTATGAGCAGTTCTTC
V: TRBV5-6; size: NA; D: TRBD2; J: TRBJ2-5; CDR3: CASSLPGTSGRETQYF; DNA: TGTGCCAGCAGCTTGCCCGGGACTAGCGGGAGGGAGACCCAGTACTTC
V: TRBV7-8; size: NA; D: NA; J: TRBJ1-1; CDR3: CASRSGPTEAFF; DNA: TGTGCCAGCAGATCAGGGCCCACTGAAGCTTTCTTT
V: TRBV27; size: NA; D: NA; J: TRBJ2-1; CDR3: CASGRPSARSYNEQFF; DNA: TGTGCCAGCGGAAGACCAAGCGCCCGCTCCTACAATGAGCAGTTCTTC
V: TRBV27; size: few; D: NA; J: TRBJ1-2; CDR3: CASRTQGSDGYTF; DNA: TGTGCCAGCAGGACTCAGGGATCTGATGGCTACACCTTC
V: TRBV18; size: few; D: NA; J: TRBJ2-1; CDR3: CASSPSDEQFF; DNA: TGTGCCAGCTCACCATCCGATGAGCAGTTCTTC
V: TRBV7-4; size: once; D: NA; J: TRBJ2-4; CDR3: CASSLVRENIQYF; DNA: TGTGCCAGCAGCTTAGTGAGGGAAAACATTCAGTACTTC
V: TRBV4-2; size: medium-sized; D: TRBD2; J: TRBJ2-5; CDR3: CASRAGGQVETQYF; DNA: TGTGCCAGTAGGGCGGGAGGGCAGGTGGAGACCCAGTACTTC
V: TRBV7-8; size: NA; D: NA; J: TRBJ2-3; CDR3: CASSLGLADTQYF; DNA: TGTGCCAGCAGCTTAGGACTAGCAGATACGCAGTATTTT
V: TRBV28; size: few; D: NA; J: TRBJ2-6; CDR3: CASSLGQSSGANVLTF; DNA: TGTGCCAGCAGTTTAGGCCAGAGCTCTGGGGCCAACGTCCTGACTTTC
V: TRBV4-1; size: few; D: TRBD1; J: TRBJ2-1; CDR3: CASSQGQGAGRGSYNEQFF; DNA: TGCGCCAGCAGCCAAGGACAGGGGGCAGGGAGGGGCTCCTACAATGAGCAGTTCTTC
V: TRBV9; size: NA; D: TRBD1; J: TRBJ1-6; CDR3: CASSATDRNNSPLHF; DNA: TGTGCCAGCAGCGCCACGGACAGGAACAATTCACCCCTCCACTTT
V: TRBV6-4; size: NA; D: TRBD2; J: TRBJ2-3; CDR3: CASSQLAGGPDTQYF; DNA: TGTGCCAGCAGTCAACTAGCGGGAGGGCCAGATACGCAGTATTTT
V: TRBV14; size: few; D: NA; J: TRBJ2-5; CDR3: CASTLGPEETQYF; DNA: TGTGCCAGCACCCTCGGGCCTGAAGAGACCCAGTACTTC
V: TRBV5-1; size: few; D: NA; J: TRBJ2-1; CDR3: CASSLVQRSHSYNEQFF; DNA: TGCGCCAGCAGCTTGGTTCAGCGGAGCCACTCCTACAATGAGCAGTTCTTC
V: TRBV11-2; size: few; D: NA; J: TRBJ1-4; CDR3: CASSFRGGTTNEKLFF; DNA: TGTGCCAGCAGCTTCCGAGGGGGAACAACTAATGAAAAACTGTTTTTT
V: TRBV5-1; size: NA; D: NA; J: TRBJ1-2; CDR3: CASSLGDSSSYTF; DNA: TGCGCCAGCAGCTTGGGCGACAGTTCTTCCTACACCTTC
V: TRBV2; size: NA; D: NA; J: TRBJ1-6; CDR3: CASNRNSPLHF; DNA: TGTGCCAGCAATAGGAATTCACCCCTCCACTTT
V: TRBV19; size: few; D: NA; J: TRBJ2-2; CDR3: CASYAAANTGELFF; DNA: TGTGCCAGTTATGCGGCTGCAAACACCGGGGAGCTGTTTTTT
V: TRBV28; size: few; D: NA; J: TRBJ1-6; CDR3: CASTSNPSPLHF; DNA: TGTGCCAGCACTTCTAACCCGTCACCCCTCCACTTT
V: TRBV28; size: NA; D: TRBD1; J: TRBJ1-2; CDR3: CASSFRGDRGRRGYTF; DNA: TGTGCCAGCAGTTTTAGGGGAGACAGGGGGCGCCGTGGCTACACCTTC
V: TRBV10-3; size: medium-sized; D: NA; J: TRBJ1-1; CDR3: CAISATETLEAFF; DNA: TGTGCCATCAGTGCGACAGAGACCCTTGAAGCTTTCTTT
V: TRBV7-3; size: NA; D: NA; J: TRBJ2-6; CDR3: CASSFVGANVLTF; DNA: TGTGCCAGCAGCTTCGTTGGGGCCAACGTCCTGACTTTC
V: TRBV5-6; size: medium-sized; D: NA; J: TRBJ1-4; CDR3: CASSLREGQGEKLFF; DNA: TGTGCCAGCAGCTTGAGGGAGGGGCAAGGAGAAAAACTGTTTTTT